These 26 T cell receptor beta chains were sequenced from one sample in a study of T-cell reconstitution after alpha-beta-depleted transplantation in children. The TCRbeta library was prepared with unique molecular identifiers. TCRdb used MiXCR to reprocess the PCR reads, holding one entry per CDR3 protein. Of some 310,000 distinct CDR3 sequences in the sample, approximately 23% are singletons; the top ten hold about 10%. The sequencing used PBMCs, mostly from graft donor cells, collected 180 days after TCRalphabeta/CD19-depleted stem cell transplant. The receptors were gathered from a male patient aged 10-17 years who had a stem cell transplant for acute lymphoblastic leukemia, so the T cells may come from the graft donor.

The sample holds one count of this clonotype. V is TRBV7-3 and J is TRBJ2-1; D is perhaps TRBD1 (6 bases). V lost 0 bases, J lost 4 bases, and 10 bases lay in between. The CDR3 is 15 residues long. In germline, CDR1 is SGHTA, CDR2 FQGTGA. The chain's CDR3 is CASSLTMDRYNEQFF. The CDR3, as DNA: TGTGCCAGCAGCTTAACAATGGACAGATACAATGAGCAGTTCTTC. Drawing the rest from reference TRBV7-3 and TRBJ2-1, the complete variable domain is GAGVSQTPSNKVTEKGKYVELRCDPISGHTALYWYRQSLGQGPEFLIYFQGTGAADDSGLPNDRFFAVRPEGSVSTLKIQRTERGDSAVYLCASSLTMDRYNEQFFGPGTRLTVL.

In its sample, this clonotype was seen a few times. The chain employs TRBV4-1 and TRBJ1-1; D unclear. Germline loops: CDR1 MGHRA, CDR2 YSYEKL. The CDR3 spans 13 residues. The V end was cut by 2 bases, the J end by 9 bases, with 13 bases between. The CDR3: CASSQIMAPKAFF. In nucleotides, the CDR3 is TGCGCCAGCAGCCAAATAATGGCACCTAAAGCTTTCTTT.

This chain uses TRBV4-2 with TRBJ2-4; 13 nucleotides match TRBD2. CDR3 size: 23 residues. J was trimmed by 1 base and V by 4 bases; bases with no gene match: 22. The germline V gene has CDR1 LGHNA and CDR2 YNFKEQ. CDR3 loop: CASSLRLTSGRTGSVNAKNIQYF. CDR3 sequence (DNA): TGTGCCAGCAGCCTACGCCTGACTAGCGGGAGGACGGGAAGTGTAAATGCCAAAAACATTCAGTACTTC.

In its sample, this clonotype was seen a few times. The chain joins TRBV18 to TRBJ2-2, with TRBD1 as a possible D gene (5 bases). V was pared by 0 bases and J by 4 bases, with 15 bases between. The CDR3 sequence is 17 residues long. The germline gives CDR1 KGHSH, CDR2 LQKENI. CDR3 protein: CASSPPPGHRGTGELFF. DNA of the CDR3: TGTGCCAGCTCACCACCCCCAGGGCATCGAGGCACCGGGGAGCTGTTTTTT.

The rearrangement uses TRBV10-1 and TRBJ2-3; 11 bases map to TRBD1. The length of the CDR3 is 17 residues. V dropped 0 bases and J dropped 1; count of bases not matched to a gene: 3. Germline V gives CDR1 WNHNN, CDR2 SYGVQD (reference sequence). DNA for the CDR3: TGCGCCAGCAGTGAGTCTTGGACAGGGGGCCGCACAGATACGCAGTATTTT. Its protein is CASSESWTGGRTDTQYF.

This clonotype was recorded once. A much larger clone differs from this one at a single base, so this may be a read error. The V gene is TRBV5-8, the J gene TRBJ2-2; D possibly corresponds to TRBD2 (6 bases). The germline CDR1 and CDR2 sequences are SGHTS and YDEGEE. This CDR3 comprises 14 residues. The CDR3 bases are TGTGCCATCAGCGACGGACGGGGGTCCGGGGAGCTGTTTTTT. Translating it yields CAISDGRGSGELFF.

J is TRBJ2-2 and V is TRBV7-3; 7 bases map to TRBD2. V dropped 2 bases and J dropped 4; count of bases not matched to a gene: 4. This CDR3 has 15 residues. CDR1 and CDR2 from the germline V gene are SGHTA and FQGTGA. CDR3: CASSLGGRATGELFF. In nucleotides, the CDR3 is TGTGCCAGCAGCTTAGGCGGGAGAGCCACCGGGGAGCTGTTTTTT.

This clonotype was found a few times. V gene TRBV5-5 combines with J gene TRBJ2-3; 8 bases agree with TRBD2. This CDR3 has 15 amino acids. CDR1 SGHKS and CDR2 YYEKEE come from the germline V gene (reference sequence). The ends lost 4 bases at V and 1 base at J; junction bases unmatched: 5. CDR3 nucleotides: TGTGCCAGCAGCGGGATAGCGGGACGCACAGATACGCAGTATTTT. Protein sequence: CASSGIAGRTDTQYF.

Details on this clonotype: A much larger clone sits a single nucleotide away, making a read error possible. This chain links TRBV5-1 with TRBJ2-7; 11 bases line up with TRBD1. The CDR3 totals 16 residues. The germline CDR1 and CDR2 sequences are SGHRS and YFSETQ. As DNA, the CDR3 is TGCGCCAGCAGCCCCGGGACAGGGGGAAGAACCTACGAGCAGCACTTC. Translating gives CASSPGTGGRTYEQHF.

This clonotype was counted a few times. V and J are TRBV11-2 and TRBJ2-1; 9 nucleotides align to TRBD2. J was trimmed by 2 bases and V by 5 bases; bases with no gene match: 7. CDR1 is SGHAT and CDR2 is FQNNGV in the germline V gene. This CDR3 is built from 16 residues. The CDR3 is CASSPRLAEPYNEQFF. For the CDR3, the DNA is TGTGCCAGCAGCCCCCGACTAGCGGAACCCTACAATGAGCAGTTCTTC.

The rearrangement joins TRBV10-3 to TRBJ2-3; 10 nucleotides line up with TRBD1. Looked up from germline, CDR1 is ENHRY and CDR2 is SYGVKD. V dropped 6 bases and J dropped 5; count of bases not matched to a gene: 5. This CDR3 contains 14 residues. This CDR3 is CAIRTGGREDTQYF. The CDR3 bases are TGTGCCATCAGGACAGGGGGCCGAGAAGATACGCAGTATTTT.

This clonotype was found a few times. The CDR3 DNA follows: TGCGCCAGCAGCCCCCTCAGGGGGAAAACCTACGAGCAGTACTTC. It encodes CASSPLRGKTYEQYF. The chain is built from TRBV4-1 and TRBJ2-7; 7 nucleotides align to TRBD1. Germline loops: CDR1 MGHRA, CDR2 YSYEKL. The V gene end was trimmed by 4 bases and the J gene end by 2 bases; junction bases not matched to a gene: 8. There are 15 residues in the CDR3.

This clonotype was recorded a few times. This chain uses TRBV5-1 with TRBJ1-1; D is possibly TRBD1 (6 bases). The V gene lost 4 bases and the J gene lost 0 bases, with 10 bases spanning the gap. This CDR3 has 14 residues. Germline CDR1 reads SGHRS; CDR2 reads YFSETQ. The chain's CDR3 is CASSGDRLNTEAFF. CDR3 DNA: TGCGCCAGCAGCGGCGACAGGTTGAACACTGAAGCTTTCTTT.

The V and J genes are TRBV7-9 and TRBJ2-7; D is perhaps TRBD1 or TRBD2 (5 bases each). CDR3 length equals 14 residues. The germline V and J ends were trimmed by 2 bases and 2 bases, with 10 bases remaining between them. Germline CDR1 SEHNR, CDR2 FQNEAQ (reference sequence). CDR3 sequence (DNA): TGTGCCAGCAGCTTACCGGGGCCCACCTACGAGCAGTACTTC. Translated: CASSLPGPTYEQYF.

The J gene is TRBJ1-3, the V gene TRBV20-1; D gene unclear. Germline-derived CDR1 and CDR2 are DFQATT and SNEGSKA (reference sequence). With 1 base removed from V and 0 bases from J, the gap between germline ends came to 7 bases. This CDR3 is built from 14 residues. CDR3 sequence reads: CSARGQSSGNTIYF. CDR3 DNA sequence: TGCAGTGCTAGAGGGCAGAGCTCTGGAAACACCATATATTTT.

The chain recombines TRBV29-1 with TRBJ1-1; TRBD1 might be the D (5 bases). The germline CDR1 and CDR2 sequences are SQVTM and ANQGSEA. Trimming cost V 4 bases and J 1 base, with 10 bases left between them. This CDR3 spans 13 amino acids. The CDR3 DNA follows: TGCAGCGTTGGACCAGGGAAGAACACTGAAGCTTTCTTT. This translates into CSVGPGKNTEAFF.

This clonotype was seen a few times. The chain recombines TRBV6-5 with TRBJ2-2; TRBD1 matches 8 bases. This CDR3 has 17 residues. V dropped 0 bases and J dropped 0; count of bases not matched to a gene: 3. The V gene's germline CDR1 is MNHEY and CDR2 SVGAGI. CDR3: CASSYSRGPSNTGELFF. The CDR3 bases are TGTGCCAGCAGTTACTCCAGGGGGCCCTCGAACACCGGGGAGCTGTTTTTT.

This clonotype was seen only a few times. V gene TRBV18 combines with J gene TRBJ2-3; TRBD2 might be the D (5 bases). Germline V lookup: CDR1 KGHSH, CDR2 LQKENI. V lost 3 bases and J lost 3, with 16 bases in between. CDR3 size: 16 residues. The CDR3 DNA follows: TGTGCCAGCTCACCCGGACGGACCTGGACTACAGATACGCAGTATTTT. It encodes CASSPGRTWTTDTQYF.

The chain has TRBV7-2 and TRBJ2-1; D possibly matches TRBD1 or TRBD2 (5 bases each). Germline CDR1 and CDR2: SGHTA and FQGNSA. The CDR3 totals 16 residues. Trimming removed 6 bases from V and 6 bases from J, with 21 bases in between. The DNA of the CDR3 is TGTGCCAGCAGTTCCTCCGGGACGTACAGGAGCAATGAGCAGTTCTTC. Its translation: CASSSSGTYRSNEQFF. Based on the CDR3 plus reference TRBV7-2 and TRBJ2-1, the full variable domain is GAGVSQSPSNKVTEKGKDVELRCDPISGHTALYWYRQSLGQGLEFLIYFQGNSAPDKSGLPSDRFSAERTGGSVSTLTIQRTQQEDSAVYLCASSSSGTYRSNEQFFGPGTRLTVL.

J is TRBJ2-3 and V is TRBV5-1; TRBD1 aligns across 10 bases. Trimming took 4 bases from V and 1 from J; bases not matched to a gene: 3. This CDR3 is 15 amino acids long. From germline, CDR1 is SGHRS and CDR2 YFSETQ. The CDR3 nucleotides read TGCGCCAGCAGCATTGGGACAGGGGGCACAGATACGCAGTATTTT. Its translation is CASSIGTGGTDTQYF.

V and J are TRBV6-1 and TRBJ2-5; 9 bases agree with TRBD1. V lost 6 bases and J lost 3; bases outside the gene matches: 14. The length of the CDR3 is 17 residues. Per germline, CDR1 MNHNS and CDR2 SASEGT. The CDR3 reads CASSPPDRGAGKETQYF. As DNA, the CDR3 is TGTGCCAGCAGCCCCCCGGACAGGGGAGCCGGTAAAGAGACCCAGTACTTC.

The chain uses TRBV11-1 and TRBJ2-7, with D tentatively TRBD2 (6 bases). Per germline, CDR1 SGHAT and CDR2 FQDESV (reference sequence). V was trimmed by 1 base and J by 7 bases, leaving 26 bases between them. The CDR3 sequence is 18 residues long. The CDR3 loop reads CASSLGVGSLKFLREQYF. CDR3 DNA: TGTGCCAGCAGCTTAGGGGTCGGGAGCCTAAAATTCCTACGAGAGCAGTACTTC.

The V gene is TRBV12-3 or TRBV12-4, the J gene TRBJ2-7; 13 bases are shared with TRBD2. Trimming took 5 bases from V and 7 from J; bases not matched to a gene: 8. This CDR3 is built from 15 residues. The CDR3 sequence: CASSPWTSGSDEQYF. The CDR3 nucleotides read TGTGCCAGCAGTCCTTGGACTAGCGGGAGTGATGAGCAGTACTTC.

There are a few counts of this clonotype. The chain employs TRBV27 and TRBJ2-5, with 8 bases lining up with TRBD1. The germline V gene encodes CDR1 MNHEY and CDR2 SMNVEV (reference sequence). V lost 6 bases, J lost 5 bases, and 5 bases stayed unmatched. This CDR3 is built from 13 residues. The CDR3, as DNA: TGTGCCAGCAGGGGGGACAGGTTGGAGACCCAGTACTTC. Translation gives CASRGDRLETQYF.

V is TRBV11-2 and J is TRBJ1-2; 7 nucleotides match TRBD1. There are 13 residues in the CDR3. From germline, CDR1 is SGHAT and CDR2 FQNNGV. V shed 5 bases and J 5 bases; nucleotides not matched to a gene: 5. CDR3 sequence: CASSTTGIYGYTF. The CDR3 DNA is TGTGCCAGCAGCACGACAGGGATTTATGGCTACACCTTC.

The table lists this clonotype with a few counts. The chain carries TRBV12-3 or TRBV12-4 and TRBJ1-2, with D possibly matching TRBD1 (5 bases). The CDR3 loop spans 13 amino acids. V was shortened by 2 bases and J by 4 bases, with 8 bases between the two germline ends. CDR3 nucleotide sequence: TGTGCCAGCAGTTTATTCCAGGGCTATGGCTACACCTTC. Encoded protein: CASSLFQGYGYTF.